This TCR beta chain is drawn from a study of T cell responses to AZD1222 COVID-19 vaccine. Study-wide results and limits: After the peak T cell response, and only then, were repertoires sampled. Once two AZD1222 doses were given, Spike-specific TCR breadth and depth went up. Donor demographics were predominantly white British with a female majority; clonal diversity may be underestimated.

As regards this clone: The antigen remains undetermined.

The CDR3 has 13 amino acids. CDR1 is MDHEN and CDR2 is SYDVKM in the germline V gene. The ends were cut back, 5 bases at V and 11 bases at J, with 18 bases in the middle. Repertoires were generated with immunoSEQ multiplex PCR, while TCRdb's copy carries only in-frame clones and drops some. The sample has 90,000 to 130,000 clones; roughly 90% are singletons. The chain employs TRBV28 and TRBJ1-1, with a tentative D call TRBD1 (6 bases). This sample comprised peripheral blood, obtained on day 0 of MenACWY control vaccination. The source is an adult in good health. CDR3: CASSPSTRTAAFF. As DNA, the CDR3 is TGTGCCAGCAGTCCATCCACCCGGACAGCGGCTTTCTTT.